A single sample is the source of the 13 T cell receptor beta chains below, sequenced in a study of T cell responses to AZD1222 COVID-19 vaccine (dated by TCRdb to the early 2020s). In light of the paper, this sample's time point label describes: about 28 days (+/-7) after the second vaccine dose. The method was the immunoSEQ multiplex PCR assay. Sourced from immuneACCESS, this table was stored by TCRdb with only in-frame sequences that have V and J called. A share of the clones is absent; for the studies checked, an unresolved V gene accounts for under half, and the remainder has no known explanation. The sample contains around 150,000 clones, 94% of them found a single time. The ten largest clones represent roughly 5% of the sample. This sample comprised peripheral blood, obtained 28 days after the second AZD1222 dose. The source is an adult who received the AZD1222 COVID-19 vaccine.

V is TRBV4-1 and J is TRBJ2-3, with a tentative D call TRBD2 (6 bases). CDR1 is MGHRA, CDR2 YSYEKL, per germline. V was shortened by 1 base and J by 6 bases, with 17 bases between the two germline ends. The CDR3 loop spans 16 amino acids. CDR3 in amino acids: CASSQATRGGADTQYF. CDR3 nucleotide sequence: TGCGCCAGCAGCCAAGCCACCCGGGGCGGGGCTGATACGCAGTATTTT.

The CDR3 loop reads CASSQGQGRAFF. CDR3 in DNA: TGTGCCAGCAGCCAAGGACAGGGGCGAGCTTTCTTT. J is TRBJ1-1 and V is TRBV11-3; 9 bases line up with TRBD1. The CDR3 covers 12 residues. Per the germline V gene, CDR1 is SGHNT and CDR2 is YENEEA. Losses at the gene ends were 5 bases for V and 10 bases for J; bases not matched to a gene: 5. Drawing the rest from reference TRBV11-3 and TRBJ1-1, the complete variable domain is EAGVVQSPRYKIIEKKQPVAFWCNPISGHNTLYWYLQNLGQGPELLIRYENEEAVDDSQLPKDRFSAERLKGVDSTLKIQPAELGDSAVYLCASSQGQGRAFFGQGTRLTVV.

This chain uses TRBV3-1 (or the pseudogene TRBV3-2) with TRBJ2-1; TRBD2 aligns across 7 bases. Looked up from germline, CDR1 is LGHDT and CDR2 is YNNKEL (reference sequence). Unmatched junction bases numbered 15, after V lost 7 bases and J lost 0 bases. CDR3 length equals 18 residues. CDR3: CASTLKPGLADSYNEQFF. For the CDR3, the DNA is TGTGCCAGCACCCTAAAACCAGGGCTAGCGGACTCCTACAATGAGCAGTTCTTC.

The chain carries TRBV4-2 and TRBJ2-5; 10 bases fit TRBD1. Per germline, CDR1 LGHNA and CDR2 YNFKEQ. The CDR3 consists of 14 residues. With V trimmed by 1 base and J by 5 bases, 1 base remained unmatched. CDR3 sequence: CASSQGTGGETQYF. CDR3 DNA: TGTGCCAGCAGCCAAGGGACAGGGGGGGAGACCCAGTACTTC.

This clone was counted once. This sequence joins TRBV27 and TRBJ1-1; unclear D gene. Trimming cost V 5 bases and J 6 bases, with 16 bases left between them. The CDR3 is 14 amino acids. The germline gives CDR1 MNHEY, CDR2 SMNVEV (reference sequence). This CDR3 is CASSNLGPGAEAFF. As DNA, the CDR3 is TGTGCCAGCAGTAACCTCGGACCGGGCGCTGAAGCTTTCTTT.

CDR3 sequence reads: CASSQGQTYGYTF. CDR3 DNA: TGTGCCAGCAGCCAAGGACAGACATATGGCTACACCTTC. The chain carries TRBV4-2 and TRBJ1-2; the D gene is possibly TRBD1 (5 bases). Germline V CDR1 and CDR2: LGHNA, YNFKEQ. CDR3 length: 13 residues. With 1 base removed from V and 5 bases from J, the gap between germline ends came to 8 bases.

The chain has TRBV5-8 and TRBJ1-1; D unresolved. Germline V CDR1 and CDR2: SGHTS, YDEGEE. Trimming removed 4 bases at V and 3 bases at J, with 10 bases between. CDR3 length: 13 amino acids. CDR3 in amino acids: CASSSGGYTEAFF. The CDR3 DNA follows: TGTGCCAGCAGCAGTGGCGGATACACTGAAGCTTTCTTT.

This CDR3 reads CASSFTTGNQPQHF. The CDR3 coding sequence is TGTGCCAGCAGCTTTACGACGGGCAATCAGCCCCAGCATTTT. The chain is built from TRBV5-8 and TRBJ1-5; D is undetermined. Germline CDR1 reads SGHTS; CDR2 reads YDEGEE. Trimming stripped 2 bases from V and 2 bases from J, with 8 bases between. This CDR3 is 14 amino acids long.

The V and J genes are TRBV19 and TRBJ2-7, with a weak D call TRBD2 (6 bases). CDR1 is LNHDA, CDR2 SQIVND, per germline (reference sequence). The length of the CDR3 is 13 residues. V was trimmed by 9 bases and J by 2 bases, leaving 14 bases between them. The CDR3 loop is CASARPGAYEQYF. The CDR3 DNA is TGTGCCAGCGCTAGACCGGGGGCCTACGAGCAGTACTTC.

The chain's CDR3 is CAWSVRDSLWEQYF. The CDR3 DNA follows: TGTGCCTGGAGTGTACGAGACAGCCTTTGGGAGCAGTACTTC. The J gene is TRBJ2-7, the V gene TRBV30, with TRBD1 as a possible D gene (5 bases). The CDR3 has 14 residues. V dropped 0 bases and J dropped 7 bases, with 16 bases sitting between them. Per the germline V gene, CDR1 is GTSNPN and CDR2 is SVGIG (reference sequence).

This clone was observed a single time. The CDR3 nucleotides read TGTGCCAGCAGCTGGACTAGCGGGACCCACAATGAGCAGTTCTTC. Its protein is CASSWTSGTHNEQFF. The V gene is TRBV5-6, the J gene TRBJ2-1; 12 bases map to TRBD2. The junction had 3 bases not matched to a gene; V was cut back by 3 bases and J by 5 bases. The CDR3 covers 15 residues. Germline V lookup: CDR1 SGHDT, CDR2 YYEEEE.

The chain links TRBV11-3 to TRBJ1-2; TRBD1 matches at 7 bases. V dropped 4 bases and J dropped 4; count of bases not matched to a gene: 9. This CDR3 is built from 15 residues. Germline assignment: CDR1 SGHNT and CDR2 YENEEA. DNA for the CDR3: TGTGCCAGCAGCTCTGGACAGGACCATTCCTATGGCTACACCTTC. This sequence encodes CASSSGQDHSYGYTF. Looking up the rest from reference TRBV11-3 and TRBJ1-2 gives the full variable domain: EAGVVQSPRYKIIEKKQPVAFWCNPISGHNTLYWYLQNLGQGPELLIRYENEEAVDDSQLPKDRFSAERLKGVDSTLKIQPAELGDSAVYLCASSSGQDHSYGYTFGSGTRLTVV.

Concerning this clone: The sample has other DNA sequences that encode this CDR3 too. The V and J genes are TRBV27 and TRBJ2-3, with D uncertain. Germline CDR1 is MNHEY and CDR2 is SMNVEV (reference sequence). CDR3 size: 13 residues. V shed 5 bases and J shed 0 bases, with 6 bases lying between them. CDR3 loop: CASSLSSTDTQYF. In DNA form, the CDR3 reads TGTGCCAGCAGTCTTTCTAGCACAGATACGCAGTATTTT.